Listed below are T cell receptor beta chains from one sample, sequenced in a study of T-cell reconstitution after alpha-beta-depleted transplantation in children. A single record per CDR3 protein comes from TCRdb applying MiXCR to the PCR reads. The sample lists some 200,000 distinct CDR3 sequences; 9% to 10% were seen once. The sequencing here drew on PBMCs from the stem cell graft donor, taken from the stem cell graft. The receptors here all came from a human donor who donated a stem cell graft to a child with SCID. Both conserved end residues are part of each CDR3. A D gene is named only where the DNA matches it firmly. Not every row has a clone size; where given, it reads once, few, many or a size class.

D gene	clone size	V gene	J gene	CDR3 length	CDR3 protein	CDR3 DNA
.	many	TRBV27	TRBJ2-1	14	CASSLSTGYNEQFF	TGTGCCAGCAGTTTATCTACTGGCTACAATGAGCAGTTCTTC
TRBD1	many	TRBV19	TRBJ2-1	15	CASSMKGTVDNEQFF	TGTGCCAGTAGTATGAAAGGGACAGTAGACAATGAGCAGTTCTTC
.	many	TRBV12-3/TRBV12-4	TRBJ1-1	13	CASSGRIYTEAFF	TGTGCCAGCAGTGGACGGATCTACACTGAAGCTTTCTTT
TRBD1	many	TRBV7-3	TRBJ2-1	14	CASSRDRGRNEQFF	TGTGCCAGCAGCCGAGACAGGGGTCGGAATGAGCAGTTCTTC
TRBD2	many	TRBV20-1	TRBJ2-5	18	CSARDLASGVEIQETQYF	TGCAGTGCTAGAGATCTGGCTAGCGGGGTGGAGATTCAAGAGACCCAGTACTTC
.	many	TRBV20-1	TRBJ2-3	15	CSAREPNPDPDTQYF	TGCAGTGCTAGAGAACCGAACCCCGATCCGGATACGCAGTATTTT
.	many	TRBV11-2	TRBJ2-5	16	CASSLDSNRAWETQYF	TGTGCCAGCAGCTTAGATTCGAACCGAGCCTGGGAGACCCAGTACTTC
.	many	TRBV7-8	TRBJ1-5	16	CASSLLRGWENQPQHF	TGTGCCAGCAGCTTATTACGCGGATGGGAAAATCAGCCCCAGCATTTT
TRBD1	many	TRBV9	TRBJ1-6	15	CASSARDSNNSPLHF	TGTGCCAGCAGCGCTAGGGACAGCAACAATTCACCCCTCCACTTT
TRBD1	many	TRBV24-1	TRBJ2-5	13	CATSGTGEETQYF	TGTGCCACCTCAGGGACAGGGGAAGAGACCCAGTACTTC
.	many	TRBV10-3	TRBJ1-3	15	CAISAQGWPGNTIYF	TGTGCCATCAGTGCCCAGGGATGGCCTGGAAACACCATATATTTT
.	.	TRBV5-1	TRBJ1-1	13	CASTGVADTEAFF	TGCGCCAGCACAGGGGTCGCGGACACTGAAGCTTTCTTT